This TCR beta chain originates from a study of blood T cell repertoires in COVID-19. For the study at large: Acute and convalescent COVID-19 specimens originated in the United States, Italy and Spain. T cells, B-cell-depleted T cells, or PBMCs supplied cDNA or gDNA.

V dropped 2 bases and J dropped 3; count of bases not matched to a gene: 9. This CDR3 has 16 amino acids. Germline V gene lookup returns CDR1 LGHNA and CDR2 YSLEER. Sequencing used immunoSEQ multiplex PCR; TCRdb keeps in-frame clones, though not all of them. The top ten clones hold around 0.43% of a sample with about 40,000 clones, roughly nine tenths of them seen once. Input material: peripheral blood. This chain uses TRBV4-3 with TRBJ2-7; 8 bases agree with TRBD1. The origin of this receptor is a human donor in a cohort sampled during active COVID-19. In DNA form, the CDR3 reads TGCGCCAGCAGCCAACGGTGGGGACAGGCTTACTACGAGCAGTACTTC. It encodes CASSQRWGQAYYEQYF.